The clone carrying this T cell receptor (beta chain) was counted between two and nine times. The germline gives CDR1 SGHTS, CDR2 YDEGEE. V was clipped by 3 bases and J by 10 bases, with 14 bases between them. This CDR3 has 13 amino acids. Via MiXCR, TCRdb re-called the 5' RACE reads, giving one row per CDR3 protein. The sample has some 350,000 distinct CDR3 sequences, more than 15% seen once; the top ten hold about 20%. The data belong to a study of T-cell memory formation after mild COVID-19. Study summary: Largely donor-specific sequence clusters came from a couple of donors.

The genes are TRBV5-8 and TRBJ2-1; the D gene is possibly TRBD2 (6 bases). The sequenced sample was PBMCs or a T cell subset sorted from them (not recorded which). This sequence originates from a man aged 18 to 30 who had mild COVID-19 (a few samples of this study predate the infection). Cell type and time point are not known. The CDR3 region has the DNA TGTGCCAGCAGCTCTCAGACCCGGGGGGAGCAGTTCTTC. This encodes CASSSQTRGEQFF.